A selection of T cell receptor beta chains follows, all from one sample in a study of cytomegalovirus exposure and HLA in healthy donors. Profiled with immunoSEQ multiplex PCR; TCRdb holds only in-frame clones, not every one. The sample has roughly 150,000 clones, 80% seen once. The source material was PBMCs. These receptors came from a woman aged 40-49 years in good health and CMV-seronegative. The CDR3 runs from the conserved cysteine through the conserved F or W.

>TRBV4-1|TRBJ1-3
CASSQDLGSPRLFQF
>TRBV6-6|TRBJ1-1
CASSLRGDTEAFF
>TRBV7-3|TRBJ1-2
CASSLGANYGYTF
>TRBV27|TRBJ2-1
CASSLQVVLAYNEQFF
>TRBV27|TRBJ2-1
CASKTGTSGRAYNEQFF
>TRBV4-1|TRBJ2-7
CASSQEVRANEQYF
>TRBV18|TRBJ2-7
CASSPGRGGYEQYF
>TRBV28|TRBJ1-1
CASSPGGLNTEAFF
>TRBV5-1|TRBJ2-7
CASSVRGSALHEQYF
>TRBV7-9|TRBJ2-7
CASSLYTGYEQYF
>TRBV30|TRBJ2-2
CAWDPRGTGELFF
>TRBV10-3|TRBJ2-1
CAISEASNEQFF
>TRBV9|TRBJ2-2
CASSAGGGAGELFF
>TRBV28|TRBJ2-7
CASSPSLAETYEQYF
>TRBV7-6|TRBJ2-5
CASSLAGGDLHQETQYF
>TRBV4-1|TRBJ2-4
CASSLSSGRMVVNIQYF
>TRBV4-1|TRBJ2-2
CASSQAPWGGTGELFF
>TRBV5-5|TRBJ1-1
CASSFSGTSGAFF
>TRBV6-6|TRBJ2-7
CASRSWTGNEQYF
>TRBV7-9|TRBJ2-3
CASSLIPPYRGSPADTQYF
>TRBV30|TRBJ1-3
CAWSYRSYSGNTIYF
>TRBV28|TRBJ1-5
CASSPQGQTSNQPQHF
>TRBV6-4|TRBJ2-1
CASSDPGLAGEQFF
>TRBV7-2|TRBJ2-1
CASSFGGGGNEQFF
>TRBV7-9|TRBJ1-2
CASSLGLGQGYGYTF
>TRBV30|TRBJ2-7
CAWSPDSSYEQYF
>TRBV19|TRBJ1-1
CASSFHRDTEAFF
>TRBV25-1|TRBJ2-4
CASSRLAGGQYF
>TRBV11-2|TRBJ2-1
CASSSAHPRTSGNNEQFF
>TRBV28|TRBJ1-5
CASSPNRRDNNQPQHF
>TRBV7-8|TRBJ2-1
CASSRRLAGGRGEQFF
>TRBV2|TRBJ2-1
CASSEEAGGVSEQFF
>TRBV4-2|TRBJ2-5
CASSQGGRDQETQYF
>TRBV18|TRBJ1-6
CASSSFSYNSPLHF
>TRBV5-5|TRBJ1-5
CASSLVGGSNQPQHF
>TRBV7-2|TRBJ2-7
CASSAPGARSYEQYF
>TRBV7-9|TRBJ2-3
CASSPTLSAFTDTQYF
>TRBV18|TRBJ1-6
CASSPFFVRRDGIRPLHF
>TRBV15|TRBJ2-1
CATSRDSGTAYNEQFF
>TRBV5-6|TRBJ1-2
CASSLVGTSRIYYGYTF
>TRBV25-1|TRBJ2-7
CATSARGGPHEQYF
>TRBV18|TRBJ2-5
CASSPPGTAGETQYF
>TRBV29-1|TRBJ2-5
CSVESHPQETQYF
>TRBV7-2|TRBJ2-1
CASSSTNEQFF
>TRBV10-1|TRBJ1-3
CASSEGGGGGNTIYF
>TRBV28|TRBJ1-2
CASSTARTATNYGYTF
>TRBV1|TRBJ2-7
CPELRSGSSYEQYF
>TRBV28|TRBJ1-2
CASSAPGGTGYTF
>TRBV6-1|TRBJ2-3
CASSEALAGGLGDTQYF
>TRBV5-5|TRBJ2-5
CASSLVPSRETQYF
>TRBV28|TRBJ2-1
CASSFWSTRGGNEQFF
>TRBV6-1|TRBJ2-7
CASSEAGVAGGRLEQYF
>TRBV2|TRBJ2-5
CASSTQGSSETQYF
>TRBV6-5|TRBJ1-2
CASRKDIWGYTF
>TRBV28|TRBJ1-5
CASSERVGNSNQPQHF
>TRBV7-2|TRBJ2-3
CASSLGSGGIVDTQYF
>TRBV7-3|TRBJ1-2
CASSLNPTGQARPTEDGYTF
>TRBV9|TRBJ2-3
CASSAIAGVSTDTQYF
>TRBV10-3|TRBJ1-4
CAISEGGGKLFF